This T cell receptor (beta chain) was sequenced during a study of response to subunit inactivated influenza vaccine. Findings of the study overall: Every seasonal influenza vaccination brings in few new T cells, the authors suggested.

Via MiXCR, TCRdb re-called the RT-PCR reads, giving one row per CDR3 protein. The repertoire consists of about 480,000 distinct CDR3 sequences, with less than 30% occurring once and the leading ten covering 1.5% to 2%. Germline values: CDR1 SGHAT, CDR2 FQDESV (reference sequence). Trimming cost V 3 bases and J 3 bases, with 9 bases left between them. This CDR3 region has 13 residues. On this clonotype itself: Its antigen is unidentified.

The source is a man aged 50 to 59 who received an inactivated influenza vaccine. The V call is TRBV11-1, the J call TRBJ2-7; D is tentatively TRBD1 or TRBD2 (5 bases each). Material: CD4+ T cells sorted from PBMCs, obtained 5 days after vaccination. This CDR3 is CASSFQGDYEQYF. The CDR3 DNA is TGTGCCAGCAGCTTCCAGGGAGACTACGAGCAGTACTTC.